A single sample gave rise to the 30 T cell receptor beta chains below, sequenced in a study of early T cells in non-severe SARS-CoV-2 infection. MiXCR, applied by TCRdb to the 5' RACE reads, yields one record per CDR3 protein. Among over 80,000 distinct CDR3 sequences listed, more than 10% were seen once. The material was whole blood, obtained at baseline. The receptors come from an adult who was a healthcare worker with PCR-confirmed SARS-CoV-2 infection or an uninfected control (not recorded which).

The sample holds a few counts of this clonotype. V is TRBV6-5 and J is TRBJ2-3; TRBD2 matches 10 bases. The junction had 8 bases not matched to a gene; V was cut back by 6 bases and J by 5 bases. CDR3 length: 15 amino acids. Germline-derived CDR1 and CDR2 are MNHEY and SVGAGI. CDR3 DNA sequence: TGTGCCAGCAGCCCAGCGGGGGGGCCGTTAGATACGCAGTATTTT. Its translation: CASSPAGGPLDTQYF.

This clonotype occurred many times. As DNA, the CDR3 is TGTGCCAGTACCAATTGGGGGGTTCCTGGGGCCAACGTCCTGACTTTC. Its protein is CASTNWGVPGANVLTF. The chain combines TRBV19 with TRBJ2-6, with D possibly being TRBD2 (6 bases). Germline assignment: CDR1 LNHDA and CDR2 SQIVND (reference sequence). V was trimmed by 7 bases and J by 2 bases, leaving 15 bases between them. This CDR3 contains 16 residues.

This clonotype was seen only a few times. The genes are TRBV12-3 or TRBV12-4 and TRBJ2-5; 7 bases are shared with TRBD1. This CDR3 has 11 residues. The V gene end was trimmed by 9 bases and the J gene end by 6 bases; junction bases not matched to a gene: 4. CDR3 nucleotide sequence: TGTGCCAGTAGGGGGCGGCAGACCCAGTACTTC. Amino acids: CASRGRQTQYF.

The rearrangement joins TRBV14 to TRBJ2-1; 10 bases agree with TRBD2. This CDR3 is built from 15 residues. V shed 4 bases, J shed 8 bases, and the junction held 8 bases outside the gene matches. The germline gives CDR1 SGHDN, CDR2 FVKESK. The CDR3 loop is CASSRRLAGTYEQFF. The CDR3 DNA is TGTGCCAGCAGCCGACGACTAGCGGGTACATATGAGCAGTTCTTC.

This clonotype was picked up a small number of times. The chain uses TRBV6-2 or TRBV6-3 and TRBJ2-1; D not resolved. The ends were cut back, 0 bases at V and 4 bases at J, with 13 bases in the middle. The CDR3 has 16 amino acids. Germline lookup yields CDR1 MNHEY and CDR2 SVGEGT. CDR3 protein: CASSYSVTAGYNEQFF. CDR3 nucleotide sequence: TGTGCCAGCAGTTACTCGGTGACGGCCGGGTACAATGAGCAGTTCTTC.

The chain links TRBV7-8 to TRBJ2-5; D is uncertain. With 3 bases removed from V and 2 bases from J, the gap between germline ends came to 10 bases. The germline CDR1 and CDR2 sequences are SGHVS and FQNEAQ. CDR3 length equals 14 residues. As DNA, the CDR3 is TGTGCCAGCAGCTTTCTCTGGATACAAGAGACCCAGTACTTC. The encoded protein is CASSFLWIQETQYF.

This clonotype appeared many times. The chain couples TRBV29-1 to TRBJ2-5; a weak D match, TRBD2 (5 bases). CDR1 is SQVTM, CDR2 ANQGSEA, per germline. This CDR3 comprises 12 residues. V was trimmed by 7 bases and J by 4 bases, leaving 13 bases between them. CDR3 nucleotides: TGCAGCGACCAACTAGGACGAGAGACCCAGTACTTC. Translated: CSDQLGRETQYF.

This clonotype was counted ten times or more. The rearrangement uses TRBV9 and TRBJ2-7, with no clear D. Trimming shortened V by 3 bases and J by 3 bases, and 22 bases separated the two germline ends. From germline, CDR1 is SGDLS and CDR2 YYNGEE. There are 17 residues in the CDR3. CDR3 region: CASSGSPTRLQLYEQYF. In DNA, the CDR3 is TGTGCCAGCAGCGGATCCCCGACACGACTTCAACTCTACGAGCAGTACTTC.

The rearrangement uses TRBV4-1 and TRBJ2-7, with D unclear. From germline, CDR1 is MGHRA and CDR2 YSYEKL. V lost 0 bases, J lost 2 bases, and 8 bases lay in between. The length of the CDR3 is 14 residues. CDR3 protein: CASSQDPGPYEQYF. The CDR3, as DNA: TGCGCCAGCAGCCAAGACCCAGGACCCTACGAGCAGTACTTC.

This clonotype appeared a few times. The gene calls are TRBV11-2 and TRBJ1-2; D remains unclear. V was pared by 2 bases and J by 0 bases, with 4 bases between. Germline V gene sequence: CDR1 SGHAT, CDR2 FQNNGV. The CDR3 covers 13 residues. The CDR3 sequence is CASSLPANYGYTF. In nucleotides, the CDR3 is TGTGCCAGCAGCTTACCAGCTAACTATGGCTACACCTTC.

This clonotype was detected only a few times. The CDR3 here is CAWSVRGPGQNNQPQHF. The CDR3 DNA reads TGTGCCTGGAGTGTAAGGGGTCCGGGACAGAACAATCAGCCCCAGCATTTT. The rearrangement joins TRBV30 to TRBJ1-5; 7 bases agree with TRBD1. The V gene end was trimmed by 0 bases and the J gene end by 3 bases; junction bases not matched to a gene: 11. From germline, CDR1 is GTSNPN and CDR2 SVGIG (reference sequence). The CDR3 covers 17 residues.

This clonotype was seen ten or more times. The chain links TRBV15 to TRBJ1-1; D not resolved. Germline loops: CDR1 LNHNV, CDR2 YYDKDF (reference sequence). CDR3 length: 16 amino acids. V lost 0 bases and J 7 bases, leaving 18 bases between the germline ends. The CDR3 protein is CATSRDLGTGSLEAFF. CDR3 DNA: TGTGCCACCAGCAGAGATCTAGGCACGGGAAGCCTTGAAGCTTTCTTT.

This clonotype was counted only a few times. The V call is TRBV7-9, the J call TRBJ2-5; maybe TRBD1 (6 bases). The length of the CDR3 is 12 residues. The germline V gene has CDR1 SEHNR and CDR2 FQNEAQ (reference sequence). V was pared by 7 bases and J by 7 bases, with 13 bases between. CDR3 nucleotide sequence: TGTGCCAGCACCGAGCAAGGGGGGACCCAGTACTTC. It yields the protein CASTEQGGTQYF.

This clonotype occurred many times. The rearrangement uses TRBV25-1 and TRBJ2-1; 11 positions agree with TRBD2. From germline, CDR1 is MGHDK and CDR2 SYGVNS. This CDR3 comprises 18 residues. J lost 0 bases, V lost 4 bases, and 8 bases had no gene match. CDR3 protein: CASSGPTSGSFSYNEQFF. The DNA of the CDR3 is TGTGCCAGCAGTGGACCCACTAGCGGGAGCTTCTCCTACAATGAGCAGTTCTTC.

This clonotype has a handful of counts. The CDR3 region has the DNA TGTGCCAGCAGCTCTCAGACCCATATCACAGATACGCAGTATTTT. Its protein product is CASSSQTHITDTQYF. The gene calls are TRBV7-9 and TRBJ2-3, with D unclear. Trimming left V 4 bases short and J 2 bases short, with 13 bases between. The germline CDR1 and CDR2 sequences are SEHNR and FQNEAQ (reference sequence). This CDR3 contains 15 residues.

The CDR3 DNA reads as TGTGCCAGCGGTTCCGGGACTAGTCAGTTCTTC. Translated: CASGSGTSQFF. V is TRBV12-3 or TRBV12-4 and J is TRBJ2-1; 8 nucleotides match TRBD2. The CDR3 consists of 11 residues. V was clipped by 8 bases and J by 13 bases; unmatched bases: 7.

This clonotype was seen more than once but under ten times. The chain joins TRBV13 to TRBJ2-7; D is possibly TRBD1 or TRBD2 (6 bases each). The CDR3 covers 13 residues. The V gene's germline CDR1 is PRHDT and CDR2 FYEKMQ (reference sequence). Trimming removed 5 bases from V and 2 bases from J, with 10 bases in between. CDR3 in amino acids: CASSPRGPYEQYF. In nucleotides, the CDR3 is TGTGCCAGCAGCCCTCGGGGGCCCTACGAGCAGTACTTC.

The chain recombines TRBV3-1 with TRBJ1-1; D unclear. The V end was cut by 2 bases, the J end by 3 bases, with 7 bases between. Germline V CDR1 and CDR2: LGHDT, YNNKEL (reference sequence). The CDR3 extends over 13 amino acids. CDR3 DNA sequence: TGTGCCAGCAGCCAATTTCTGGACACTGAAGCTTTCTTT. Protein: CASSQFLDTEAFF. The whole variable domain, filled in from reference TRBV3-1 and TRBJ1-1, reads DTAVSQTPKYLVTQMGNDKSIKCEQNLGHDTMYWYKQDSKKFLKIMFSYNNKELIINETVPNRFSPKSPDKAHLNLHINSLELGDSAVYFCASSQFLDTEAFFGQGTRLTVV.

This clonotype has at least ten counts. The genes are TRBV7-6 and TRBJ2-3; 7 bases match TRBD2. The CDR3 is made up of 16 amino acids. The germline V gene encodes CDR1 SGHVS and CDR2 FNYEAQ. V dropped 7 bases and J dropped 0; count of bases not matched to a gene: 10. Written as DNA, the CDR3 is TGTGCCAGCAACAATCCCAGGCGGGGGAGCACAGATACGCAGTATTTT. Translating it yields CASNNPRRGSTDTQYF.

This clonotype was counted many times. V and J are TRBV10-3 and TRBJ2-1; D unclear. The CDR3 contains 11 residues. V shed 0 bases and J shed 10 bases, with 4 bases lying between them. The germline gives CDR1 ENHRY, CDR2 SYGVKD. The CDR3 DNA reads TGTGCCATCAGTGAGTCGGGCGAGCAGTTCTTC. Amino acid sequence: CAISESGEQFF.

The table lists this clonotype with a few counts. This chain connects TRBV7-8 to TRBJ2-5, with D possibly TRBD1 on 6 matching bases. The CDR3 spans 14 residues. Between the trimmed V and J ends, which lost 3 bases and 2 bases, there was a span of 10 bases. CDR1 is SGHVS and CDR2 is FQNEAQ in the germline V gene. CDR3 protein: CASSFGTRQETQYF. CDR3 nucleotides: TGTGCCAGCAGCTTCGGGACACGTCAAGAGACCCAGTACTTC.

The V and J genes are TRBV7-9 and TRBJ2-7, with TRBD1 matching 7 bases. Germline CDR1 and CDR2: SEHNR and FQNEAQ (reference sequence). Germline trimming cut 5 bases from V and 5 bases from J; bases unmatched to any gene: 12. CDR3 length: 15 residues. The CDR3 loop is CASSTNRDSKHEQYF. In DNA, the CDR3 is TGTGCCAGCAGCACCAACCGGGACAGCAAGCACGAGCAGTACTTC. The whole variable domain, filled in from reference TRBV7-9 and TRBJ2-7, reads DTGVSQNPRHKITKRGQNVTFRCDPISEHNRLYWYRQTLGQGPEFLTYFQNEAQLEKSRLLSDRFSAERPKGSFSTLEIQRTEQGDSAMYLCASSTNRDSKHEQYFGPGTRLTVT.

This clonotype was observed at least ten times. The J gene is TRBJ1-2, the V gene TRBV12-3 or TRBV12-4; D is ambiguous. The CDR3 totals 13 residues. V lost 8 bases to trimming and J lost 4 bases, with 14 bases between them. The CDR3 region is CASSREQFYGYTF. For the CDR3, the DNA is TGTGCCAGCTCCCGGGAACAATTCTATGGCTACACCTTC.

The chain joins TRBV19 to TRBJ2-1, with TRBD2 matching 14 bases. The V segment lost 0 bases and the J segment 12 bases; nucleotides outside the gene matches: 4. The CDR3 loop spans 15 amino acids. Germline V gene lookup returns CDR1 LNHDA and CDR2 SQIVND (reference sequence). The CDR3 DNA reads as TGTGCCAGTAGTATAGAGACTAGCGGGAGGGCCTGGCAGTTCTTC. Amino acid sequence: CASSIETSGRAWQFF.

This chain uses TRBV12-3 or TRBV12-4 with TRBJ2-3, with 13 bases that match TRBD2. CDR3 length equals 16 residues. The V gene end was trimmed by 3 bases and the J gene end by 1 base; junction bases not matched to a gene: 1. The CDR3 protein is CASSFGLAGGTDTQYF. CDR3 DNA sequence: TGTGCCAGCAGTTTTGGACTAGCGGGGGGCACAGATACGCAGTATTTT.

V usage is TRBV29-1 and J usage is TRBJ2-1; 12 bases fit TRBD2. The V gene's germline CDR1 is SQVTM and CDR2 ANQGSEA. The CDR3 sequence is 16 residues long. Trimming took 8 bases from V and 0 from J; bases not matched to a gene: 8. CDR3 amino acids: CSTGRLAGDSYNEQFF. CDR3 bases: TGCAGCACCGGTCGACTAGCGGGGGACTCCTACAATGAGCAGTTCTTC.

The CDR3 DNA sequence: TGCGCCAGCAGCTTGGCCTGGGGTGGGGAGACCCAGTACTTC. Protein: CASSLAWGGETQYF. The J gene is TRBJ2-5, the V gene TRBV5-1; D is unresolved. The CDR3 has 14 amino acids. Germline lookup yields CDR1 SGHRS and CDR2 YFSETQ. Trimming removed 0 bases from V and 5 bases from J, with 11 bases in between.

This clonotype has just a few counts. CDR3 coding DNA: TGTGCCAGCAGAGTGCGGGATACGCAGTATTTT. This sequence encodes CASRVRDTQYF. The rearrangement links TRBV2 to TRBJ2-3; D unresolved. The ends were cut back, 6 bases at V and 6 bases at J, with 7 bases in the middle. CDR3 length: 11 residues. The germline CDR1 and CDR2 sequences are SNHLY and FYNNEI. The variable domain in full, completed from reference TRBV2 and TRBJ2-3, reads EPEVTQTPSHQVTQMGQEVILRCVPISNHLYFYWYRQILGQKVEFLVSFYNNEISEKSEIFDDQFSVERPDGSNFTLKIRSTKLEDSAMYFCASRVRDTQYFGPGTRLTVL.

The rearrangement links TRBV2 to TRBJ2-3, with 8 bases that match TRBD2. The CDR3 length is 13 residues. Germline V CDR1 and CDR2: SNHLY, FYNNEI. V lost 6 bases and J lost 1; bases outside the gene matches: 0. CDR3 bases: TGTGCCAGCAGAGCGGGGGGCACAGATACGCAGTATTTT. Translated: CASRAGGTDTQYF.

This clonotype was observed many times. The chain carries TRBV7-9 and TRBJ2-1; 8 bases align to TRBD2. The CDR3 has 16 amino acids. Per germline, CDR1 SEHNR and CDR2 FQNEAQ (reference sequence). The J segment lost 3 bases and the V segment lost 6 bases, leaving 10 bases of the junction unmatched. The CDR3 nucleotides read TGTGCCAGCAGTTTTGAAGCGGGAGCTAACTACAATGAGCAGTTCTTC. Protein: CASSFEAGANYNEQFF.